This T cell receptor (beta chain) was found in a study of blood T cell repertoires in COVID-19. About the study: The samples span acute and convalescent COVID-19 from the United States, Italy and Spain. Nucleic acid was either cDNA or gDNA, and it came from T cells, B-cell-depleted T cells, or PBMCs.

Authors' data handling: Amplification from reference gene primers served as the basis for estimated nucleated cell counts. The method was immunoSEQ multiplex PCR; TCRdb's version includes in-frame clones alone and lacks a portion of them. The DNA was the basis for D and trimming; V, J and clone size are from that table. This sample yields 350,000 to 450,000 clones, of which about 86% are seen a single time; under 8.5% belongs to the top ten. The sample consisted of peripheral blood. The sequence derives from a woman aged 60-70 years with COVID-19, enrolled during active disease.

In DNA form, the CDR3 reads TGCGCCAGCAGCCCGATGGGGACTAGCGGGGGGGGGCGCACAGATACGCAGTATTTT. Amino acids: CASSPMGTSGGGRTDTQYF. This chain connects TRBV5-1 to TRBJ2-3, with 16 bases lining up with TRBD2. The CDR3 runs to 19 residues. Germline CDR1 reads SGHRS; CDR2 reads YFSETQ. V was clipped by 4 bases and J by 1 base; unmatched bases: 9.